This TCR beta chain was retrieved from a study of early T cells in non-severe SARS-CoV-2 infection. Study-wide background: The input, bulk RNA from unsorted whole blood, was sequenced, and chains were unpaired.

The V end lost 5 bases, the J end lost 5 bases, and 19 bases lay between the germline ends. The CDR3 is 15 amino acids. Germline V gene data show CDR1 as SEHNR and CDR2 as FQNEAQ (reference sequence). Individually, cDNA molecules had unique molecular identifiers attached to them. Via MiXCR, TCRdb re-called the 5' RACE reads, giving one row per CDR3 protein. There are some 120,000 distinct CDR3 sequences in the sample; around 14% occur only once, and roughly a fifth lies in the top ten. Turning to this clonotype: Its antigen remains unidentified.

Study results and caveats: Clonotype matching in VDJdb favored anti-spike CD8 responses and did not capture private and CD4 specificities.

This TCR derives from an adult who was a healthcare worker with PCR-confirmed SARS-CoV-2 infection or an uninfected control (not recorded which). Input material: whole blood. The genes are TRBV7-9 and TRBJ2-7; a possible D gene is TRBD2 (5 bases). For the CDR3, the DNA is TGTGCCAGCAGCCATTACGGACCGCTCGGGAACGAGCAGTACTTC. It encodes CASSHYGPLGNEQYF.